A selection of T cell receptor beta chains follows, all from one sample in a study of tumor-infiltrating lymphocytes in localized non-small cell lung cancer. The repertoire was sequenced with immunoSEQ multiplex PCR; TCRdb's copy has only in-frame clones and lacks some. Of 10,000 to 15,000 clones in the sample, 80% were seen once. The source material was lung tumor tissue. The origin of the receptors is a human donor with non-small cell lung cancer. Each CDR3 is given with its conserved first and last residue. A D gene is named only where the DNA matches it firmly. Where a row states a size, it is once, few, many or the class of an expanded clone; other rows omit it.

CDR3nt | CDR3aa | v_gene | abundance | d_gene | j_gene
TGTGCCAGCAGCTGGGGCGGGAGGACAGTGAGCACCGGGGAGCTGTTTTTT | CASSWGGRTVSTGELFF | TRBV5-6 | . | TRBD2 | TRBJ2-2
TGTGCCAGCAGCCCACCCGGCTACACCTTC | CASSPPGYTF | TRBV6-6 | . | . | TRBJ1-2
TGCGCCAGCAGTGAGGGGGCCAGGCAGCCCCAGCATTTT | CASSEGARQPQHF | TRBV10-2 | few | . | TRBJ1-5
TGCGCCAGCAGTGCACAGACTGACGGAGAGCAGTACTTC | CASSAQTDGEQYF | TRBV10-1 | once | . | TRBJ2-7
TGCGCCAGCAGCTTGGCAAGGACAACCTACGAGCAGTACTTC | CASSLARTTYEQYF | TRBV5-1 | . | . | TRBJ2-7
TGTGCCAGCAGCTTAGGTTCCTACAATGAGCAGTTCTTC | CASSLGSYNEQFF | TRBV11-3 | . | . | TRBJ2-1
TGTGCCAGCAGGCTACTAGCGGGGGATTCCTACAATGAGCAGTTCTTC | CASRLLAGDSYNEQFF | TRBV2 | . | TRBD2 | TRBJ2-1
TGTGCCAGCAGCCAAGGGGCACGGGGATTGAGCACTGAAGCTTTCTTT | CASSQGARGLSTEAFF | TRBV4-2 | . | . | TRBJ1-1
TGTGCCAGCAGTTACGAGGGGACACAGCTTTACGAGCAGTACTTC | CASSYEGTQLYEQYF | TRBV6-5 | . | . | TRBJ2-7
TGTGCCTGCTTGACGGACTATGGCTACACCTTC | CACLTDYGYTF | TRBV30 | . | . | TRBJ1-2
TGTGCCAGCAGTTATATTGGGACAGGGACCATGGGGGAGCAGTACTTC | CASSYIGTGTMGEQYF | TRBV6-5 | . | TRBD1 | TRBJ2-5
TGCAGTACATATGAAGGGGGAATAGCTTTCTTT | CSTYEGGIAFF | TRBV20-1 | . | . | TRBJ1-1
TGCGCCAGCAGCTTGCAACCGAACACTGAAGCTTTCTTT | CASSLQPNTEAFF | TRBV5-1 | . | . | TRBJ1-1
TGCAGCGCAATCGACAGCCTGATGGGCACTGAAGCTTTCTTT | CSAIDSLMGTEAFF | TRBV29-1 | . | . | TRBJ1-1
TGTGCCAGCAGTTACTCGGAAGGGGTCAATTCACCCCTCCACTTT | CASSYSEGVNSPLHF | TRBV6-5 | . | . | TRBJ1-6
TGTGCCAGCAGCGTACTAGGTACCGATACGCAGTATTTT | CASSVLGTDTQYF | TRBV9 | few | . | TRBJ2-3
TGTGCCAGCAGCGTTACAGGTGAAGCTTTCTTT | CASSVTGEAFF | TRBV13 | once | . | TRBJ1-1
TGTGCCAGCAGCTTAGTTAAGGGATACGAGCAGTACTTC | CASSLVKGYEQYF | TRBV7-8 | . | . | TRBJ2-7
TGTGCCTGGAGTGTACGCGGGATTAACTATGGCTACACCTTC | CAWSVRGINYGYTF | TRBV30 | . | . | TRBJ1-2
TGTGCCAGCAGCTTGACGCCCCAAAGTCCCTACGAGCAGTACTTC | CASSLTPQSPYEQYF | TRBV5-6 | . | . | TRBJ2-7
TGTGCCATCAGGACCCAGACGGATTCACCCCTCCACTTT | CAIRTQTDSPLHF | TRBV10-3 | . | . | TRBJ1-6
TGTGCCAGCAGTGGGGGAGGAGCGGGTCAGAACACCGGGGAGCTGTTTTTT | CASSGGGAGQNTGELFF | TRBV25-1 | . | . | TRBJ2-2
TGCGCCAGCAGCTTGGGCAGCGGGGGGTACACAGATACGCAGTATTTT | CASSLGSGGYTDTQYF | TRBV5-1 | . | TRBD2 | TRBJ2-3
TGCGCCAGCAGCGACGGGCTTTGGAACAGACGGTCTGGAAACACCATATATTTT | CASSDGLWNRRSGNTIYF | TRBV4-1 | . | . | TRBJ1-3
TGCGCCAGCACCGGGACACAAGATAACTATGGCTACACCTTC | CASTGTQDNYGYTF | TRBV10-2 | . | . | TRBJ1-2
TGCGCCAGCAGCCAGCAAAACACTAATGAAAAACTGTTTTTT | CASSQQNTNEKLFF | TRBV4-1 | . | . | TRBJ1-4
TGTGCCAGCAGGACATCTGCTAATGAAAAACTGTTTTTT | CASRTSANEKLFF | TRBV6-5 | . | . | TRBJ1-4
TGTGCCAGCAGCCGTGCGGACAGGGGTTACGAGCAGTACTTC | CASSRADRGYEQYF | TRBV11-2 | . | TRBD1 | TRBJ2-7
TGTGCCAGTAGCCGGGACAGGGCATTATCCTACGAGCAGTACTTC | CASSRDRALSYEQYF | TRBV19 | few | TRBD1 | TRBJ2-7
TGCGCCAGCAGAAAAACAGGGTCGAACGGAAATTCACCCCTCCACTTT | CASRKTGSNGNSPLHF | TRBV10-2 | . | . | TRBJ1-6
TGCGCCAGCAGCCAAGATGGCAGATTACCCCTCCACTTT | CASSQDGRLPLHF | TRBV4-1 | . | . | TRBJ1-6
TGTGCCAGCAGTGAAGGAACGGGTAGCTATGGCTACACCTTC | CASSEGTGSYGYTF | TRBV6-1 | few | . | TRBJ1-2
TGTGCCAGTAGTCGCCCCGACAGGGCGTACACCGGGGAGCTGTTTTTT | CASSRPDRAYTGELFF | TRBV19 | . | TRBD1 | TRBJ2-2
TGTGCCAGTAGTATAGTTGGTCGGGACGATCAGCCCCAGCATTTT | CASSIVGRDDQPQHF | TRBV19 | . | . | TRBJ1-5
TGTGCCTTATCCCGGGGACAGGGGACAAATACGCAGTATTTT | CALSRGQGTNTQYF | TRBV5-8 | few | TRBD1 | TRBJ2-3
TGCGCCAGCAGCTTGGTAGGTGATAATGAAAAACTGTTTTTT | CASSLVGDNEKLFF | TRBV5-1 | . | . | TRBJ1-4
TGTGCCAGCAGCCTTCCTGAGGGGGGCAGGAATGAGCAGTTCTTC | CASSLPEGGRNEQFF | TRBV11-2 | . | . | TRBJ2-1
TGTGCCAGTAGTCCGCGGGGGAGGGGATACGAGCAGTACTTC | CASSPRGRGYEQYF | TRBV19 | . | TRBD2 | TRBJ2-7
TGCGCCAGCAGCTTGGAGGTACAGGGGGCGAATTCACCCCTCCACTTT | CASSLEVQGANSPLHF | TRBV5-1 | once | TRBD1 | TRBJ1-6